This T cell receptor beta chain was documented in a study of glioma-infiltrating T cells. The V gene lost 7 bases and the J gene lost 0 bases, with 12 bases spanning the gap. Germline CDR1 is DFQATT and CDR2 is SNEGSKA (reference sequence). CDR3 size: 14 residues. This clonotype showed up just a few times. TCR alpha and beta CDR3 regions were amplified from RNA using iRepertoire nested multiplex PCR. TCRdb re-derived calls from the multiplex PCR reads in MiXCR, one entry per CDR3 protein. The sample records more than 350,000 distinct CDR3 sequences, roughly two fifths being singletons. The sequence was collected from a human donor with low-grade glioma or glioblastoma, undergoing nonglioma brain surgery, or in good health (not recorded which). Sequencing was performed on glioma tissue, nonneoplastic brain tissue, or PBMCs (not recorded which). The J gene is TRBJ2-2, the V gene TRBV20-1; no clear D. CDR3 sequence: CSGRRTANTGELFF. The CDR3 DNA reads TGCAGTGGTAGGCGGACCGCGAACACCGGGGAGCTGTTTTTT.